One and the same sample provided the 16 T cell receptor beta chains below, sequenced in a study of T cell repertoires in cytomegalovirus infection. TCRdb ran MiXCR on the reads and lists one entry per CDR3 protein. The sample yields approximately 500,000 distinct CDR3 sequences, more than 20% seen once. The sequencing sample was made of PBMCs. These receptors all stem from a human donor in good health (CMV status not recorded). Some clones in this sample may be carry-over from other donors' samples.

In this sample, this clonotype turned up once. The V and J genes are TRBV6-8 and TRBJ1-2; D not certain. This CDR3 spans 14 amino acids. In germline, CDR1 is MNHGY, CDR2 SAAAGT. Trimming removed 2 bases at V and 0 bases at J, with 7 bases between. In DNA, the CDR3 is TGTGCCAGCAGTTACGGACCGGCTAACTATGGCTACACCTTC. Its protein product is CASSYGPANYGYTF.

The J gene is TRBJ2-3, the V gene TRBV12-3 or TRBV12-4, with TRBD2 as a possible D gene (6 bases). The CDR3 is 14 amino acids. The ends were cut back, 5 bases at V and 5 bases at J, with 14 bases in the middle. In DNA, the CDR3 is TGTGCCAGCAGTCCGGGACTCGAGGAAGATACGCAGTATTTT. Translated: CASSPGLEEDTQYF.

This clonotype was detected ten times or more. The chain joins TRBV4-3 to TRBJ2-3; TRBD2 matches 11 bases. Germline V gene lookup returns CDR1 LGHNA and CDR2 YSLEER. V shed 0 bases, J shed 1 base, and the junction held 0 bases outside the gene matches. CDR3 length: 16 residues. The CDR3: CASSQELAGGTDTQYF. The CDR3 nucleotides read TGCGCCAGCAGCCAAGAACTAGCGGGAGGCACAGATACGCAGTATTTT.

This clonotype was counted many times. The V and J genes are TRBV11-2 and TRBJ2-5; D uncertain. This CDR3 is built from 17 residues. CDR1 and CDR2 (germline): SGHAT, FQNNGV. Trimming removed 5 bases from V and 4 bases from J, with 23 bases in between. The CDR3 DNA reads TGTGCCAGCAGCCCCCGAGCCGGCACCCTGGGTGGAGAGACCCAGTACTTC. Its translation: CASSPRAGTLGGETQYF.

J is TRBJ2-7 and V is TRBV9; the match to TRBD2 covers 9 bases. V lost 4 bases, J lost 3 bases, and 8 bases stayed unmatched. The V gene's germline CDR1 is SGDLS and CDR2 YYNGEE. The CDR3 is made up of 15 amino acids. In DNA, the CDR3 is TGTGCCAGCAGCCCCCAGACTAGCGGAATCTACGAGCAGTACTTC. Residues: CASSPQTSGIYEQYF. The full variable domain, completed using reference TRBV9 and TRBJ2-7, is DSGVTQTPKHLITATGQRVTLRCSPRSGDLSVYWYQQSLDQGLQFLIQYYNGEERAKGNILERFSAQQFPDLHSELNLSSLELGDSALYFCASSPQTSGIYEQYFGPGTRLTVT.

The chain employs TRBV27 and TRBJ2-7; D unresolved. CDR3 length: 11 amino acids. Between the trimmed V and J ends, which lost 6 bases and 6 bases, there was a span of 9 bases. CDR1 and CDR2 (germline): MNHEY, SMNVEV (reference sequence). Here the CDR3 DNA reads TGTGCCAGCAGAACTGGCCCCGAGCAGTACTTC. Translation: CASRTGPEQYF.

This clonotype has ten or more counts. This chain uses TRBV7-2 with TRBJ2-2; D is ambiguous. Germline V CDR1 and CDR2: SGHTA, FQGNSA. V lost 0 bases, J lost 4 bases, and 9 bases lay in between. This CDR3 contains 15 residues. In DNA form, the CDR3 reads TGTGCCAGCAGCTTAGCCGTCCAGGCCACCGGGGAGCTGTTTTTT. As protein: CASSLAVQATGELFF.

This clonotype was seen more than once but under ten times. The V and J genes are TRBV10-2 and TRBJ2-3; 8 bases are shared with TRBD2. The CDR3 length is 15 residues. Losses at the gene ends were 4 bases for V and 0 bases for J; bases not matched to a gene: 3. Germline V lookup: CDR1 WSHSY, CDR2 SAAADI. The CDR3 region is CASSGGLGSTDTQYF. The DNA for the CDR3 is TGCGCCAGCAGTGGGGGACTAGGTAGCACAGATACGCAGTATTTT.

The chain combines TRBV6-2 or TRBV6-3 with TRBJ2-7, with 11 positions matching TRBD2. After removal of 5 bases from V and 6 bases from J, the junction contained 9 bases not matched to a gene. The germline V gene encodes CDR1 MNHEY and CDR2 SVGEGT. This CDR3 has 15 amino acids. The CDR3 reads CASSPIAGGPGEQYV. The CDR3 DNA follows: TGTGCCAGCAGTCCTATAGCGGGAGGGCCCGGCGAGCAGTACGTC.

This clonotype was found many times. The chain recombines TRBV7-2 with TRBJ2-3, with 14 nucleotides matching TRBD2. With 5 bases clipped from V and 1 base from J, the junction kept 5 bases outside the gene matches. This CDR3 has 17 residues. CDR1 SGHTA and CDR2 FQGNSA come from the germline V gene. As DNA, the CDR3 is TGTGCCAGCAGCCGACTAGCGGGAGGGCTCGGCACAGATACGCAGTATTTT. This sequence encodes CASSRLAGGLGTDTQYF. Drawing the rest from reference TRBV7-2 and TRBJ2-3, the complete variable domain is GAGVSQSPSNKVTEKGKDVELRCDPISGHTALYWYRQSLGQGLEFLIYFQGNSAPDKSGLPSDRFSAERTGGSVSTLTIQRTQQEDSAVYLCASSRLAGGLGTDTQYFGPGTRLTVL.

This chain links TRBV7-6 with TRBJ2-1, with 7 bases identical to TRBD2. Germline V CDR1 and CDR2: SGHVS, FNYEAQ. J was trimmed by 7 bases and V by 7 bases; bases with no gene match: 13. This CDR3 has 15 amino acids. The CDR3 DNA is TGTGCCAGCATACTTAGAGGTACTAGCGTGAATGAGCAGTTCTTC. It codes for CASILRGTSVNEQFF.

This clonotype came up a few times. The chain combines TRBV19 with TRBJ1-1; 7 bases are shared with TRBD1. Germline CDR1 and CDR2: LNHDA and SQIVND (reference sequence). Losses at the gene ends were 7 bases for V and 4 bases for J; bases not matched to a gene: 15. The CDR3 spans 16 residues. CDR3 sequence (DNA): TGTGCCAGTACCCCCCTGAGGAACAGGGGAGGCACTGAAGCTTTCTTT. Amino acids: CASTPLRNRGGTEAFF.

The chain couples TRBV11-2 to TRBJ2-5, with 8 bases that match TRBD2. There are 17 residues in the CDR3. With 0 bases clipped from V and 4 bases from J, the junction kept 10 bases outside the gene matches. Germline CDR1 and CDR2: SGHAT and FQNNGV. CDR3 sequence (DNA): TGTGCCAGCAGCTTAGATCGGGGAACTAGCGGCCGAGAGACCCAGTACTTC. Translated, it gives CASSLDRGTSGRETQYF.

This clonotype occurred many times. The V call is TRBV7-9, the J call TRBJ2-1, with 7 bases aligning to TRBD1. CDR1 and CDR2 from the germline V gene are SEHNR and FQNEAQ (reference sequence). The CDR3 contains 14 residues. J gave up 3 bases and V 7 bases, and 6 bases lay outside the gene matches. The CDR3 DNA follows: TGTGCCAGCAAGAGGACAGGAATCTACAATGAGCAGTTCTTC. Residues: CASKRTGIYNEQFF.

This clonotype occurred a few times. The chain uses TRBV7-2 and TRBJ2-2, with TRBD2 as a possible D gene (6 bases). The CDR3 length is 16 residues. Trimming stripped 5 bases from V and 2 bases from J, with 15 bases between. Germline CDR1 SGHTA, CDR2 FQGNSA. The chain's CDR3 is CASSPRSSVNTGELFF. The CDR3, as DNA: TGTGCCAGCAGCCCGAGATCTAGCGTTAACACCGGGGAGCTGTTTTTT.

The chain combines TRBV2 with TRBJ2-5, with 8 bases fitting TRBD2. The J segment lost 3 bases and the V segment lost 2 bases, leaving 11 bases of the junction unmatched. This CDR3 is 17 amino acids long. In germline, CDR1 is SNHLY, CDR2 FYNNEI. The CDR3 sequence: CASSEIRGGADEETQYF. CDR3 DNA: TGTGCCAGCAGTGAAATACGGGGGGGAGCGGACGAAGAGACCCAGTACTTC.